Presented here are 8 T cell receptor beta chains from one specimen sequenced in a study of T cell repertoires in cytomegalovirus infection. One entry per CDR3 protein results from TCRdb running MiXCR on the reads. The table has some 800,000 distinct CDR3 sequences, over 25% seen once. Their recognized antigens are unknown. Specimen: cultured CD8+ T cells from PBMCs, collected from culture after CMV antigen stimulation. These receptors were collected from a human donor in good health (CMV status not recorded). Some clones in this sample may be carry-over from other donors' samples.

This clonotype was counted once. The chain carries TRBV29-1 and TRBJ2-1; the match to TRBD2 covers 8 bases. Trimming removed 3 bases from V and 5 bases from J; junction bases left unmatched: 3. The CDR3 totals 13 residues. Germline CDR1 reads SQVTM; CDR2 reads ANQGSEA. The CDR3 DNA reads as TGCAGCGTTGATAAACTAGCGGACAATGAGCAGTTCTTC. Amino acids: CSVDKLADNEQFF.

This clonotype was detected ten times or more. V usage is TRBV7-2 and J usage is TRBJ2-2; TRBD2 matches at 10 bases. The CDR3 loop spans 15 amino acids. V was pared by 4 bases and J by 7 bases, with 6 bases of the junction left unmatched. The germline CDR1 and CDR2 sequences are SGHTA and FQGNSA. Here the CDR3 reads CASSSTGLANGELFF. The CDR3 nucleotides read TGTGCCAGCAGCTCAACGGGACTAGCGAACGGGGAGCTGTTTTTT.

This chain joins TRBV7-2 and TRBJ1-1; a possible D gene is TRBD1 (6 bases). This CDR3 has 19 amino acids. The germline V and J ends were trimmed by 4 bases and 1 base, with 25 bases remaining between them. Germline loops: CDR1 SGHTA, CDR2 FQGNSA. CDR3 bases: TGTGCCAGCAGCTGGGACACTGGACGCGGGCGAGGGACGAACACTGAAGCTTTCTTT. Translation: CASSWDTGRGRGTNTEAFF. The full variable domain, in which reference TRBV7-2 and TRBJ1-1 provide the parts outside the CDR3, is GAGVSQSPSNKVTEKGKDVELRCDPISGHTALYWYRQSLGQGLEFLIYFQGNSAPDKSGLPSDRFSAERTGGSVSTLTIQRTQQEDSAVYLCASSWDTGRGRGTNTEAFFGQGTRLTVV.

This clonotype showed up just a few times. The chain links TRBV7-8 to TRBJ2-7; TRBD1 matches 7 bases. The CDR3 is made up of 17 amino acids. With 3 bases clipped from V and 0 bases from J, the junction kept 11 bases outside the gene matches. CDR1 and CDR2 (germline): SGHVS, FQNEAQ. The CDR3 DNA sequence: TGTGCCAGCAGCTTCTCAGTACCGGGACAGCCCTCCTACGAGCAGTACGTC. Translated: CASSFSVPGQPSYEQYV.

The chain links TRBV10-1 to TRBJ2-3; D is unresolved. The CDR3 runs to 13 residues. The V end was cut by 6 bases, the J end by 7 bases, with 14 bases between. Per germline, CDR1 WNHNN and CDR2 SYGVQD (reference sequence). CDR3 bases: TGCGCCAGCAGGGATCCTTACACGAATACGCAGTATTTT. This codes for CASRDPYTNTQYF.

This clonotype appeared once. The chain joins TRBV10-2 to TRBJ2-7, with TRBD2 matching 7 bases. This CDR3 is 13 amino acids long. The germline V gene encodes CDR1 WSHSY and CDR2 SAAADI. With V trimmed by 8 bases and J by 9 bases, 13 bases remained unmatched. The chain's CDR3 is CASSILAVAGQYF. The CDR3 DNA sequence: TGCGCCAGCTCTATTCTAGCGGTCGCTGGGCAGTACTTC.

This clonotype was seen a handful of times. This rearrangement joins TRBV6-2 or TRBV6-3 to TRBJ2-1; no firm D call. The CDR3 loop spans 15 amino acids. The V and J ends lost 2 bases and 2 bases respectively, with 10 bases between them. Germline lookup yields CDR1 MNHEY and CDR2 SVGEGT. This CDR3 is CASSYIQSTYNEQFF. The CDR3 bases are TGTGCCAGCAGTTACATTCAGTCAACCTACAATGAGCAGTTCTTC.

A few counts support this clonotype. The chain carries TRBV7-9 and TRBJ1-2; 9 bases agree with TRBD1. V lost 5 bases to trimming and J lost 8 bases; unmatched junction nucleotides: 9. The CDR3 consists of 14 residues. The V gene's germline CDR1 is SEHNR and CDR2 FQNEAQ (reference sequence). The CDR3 DNA follows: TGTGCCAGCAGCCATACGGGACAGGGAAGCGGCTACACCTTC. Translation: CASSHTGQGSGYTF.